These T cell receptor beta chains were read from a single sample in a study of CD8 T cells in Susac syndrome. TCRdb passed the immunoSEQ multiplex PCR reads through MiXCR, listing each CDR3 protein once. The sample contains 170,000 or so distinct CDR3 sequences, 90% to 95% of which appear only once. The sample taken for sequencing was CD8+ T cells from PBMCs. Receptor source: a human donor with multiple sclerosis. CDR3s include the opening cysteine and the closing phenylalanine or tryptophan. Fields, in order: J gene, V gene, CDR3 length, CDR3 protein.

J gene: TRBJ2-3; V gene: TRBV20-1; CDR3 length: 15; CDR3 protein: CSASTTGGRTDTQYF
J gene: TRBJ2-3; V gene: TRBV9; CDR3 length: 14; CDR3 protein: CASSVAPTADTQYF
J gene: TRBJ2-5; V gene: TRBV9; CDR3 length: 13; CDR3 protein: CASSAGGMETQYF
J gene: TRBJ2-5; V gene: TRBV14; CDR3 length: 12; CDR3 protein: CASSQATGGEYF
J gene: TRBJ1-5; V gene: TRBV27; CDR3 length: 14; CDR3 protein: CASSLGTGVQPQHF
J gene: TRBJ2-7; V gene: TRBV9; CDR3 length: 15; CDR3 protein: CASSVGWRGIYEQYF
J gene: TRBJ1-2; V gene: TRBV2; CDR3 length: 12; CDR3 protein: CARRDGYYGYTF
J gene: TRBJ2-5; V gene: TRBV6-5; CDR3 length: 15; CDR3 protein: CASSYRWTGKETQYF
J gene: TRBJ2-1; V gene: TRBV14; CDR3 length: 14; CDR3 protein: CASKGQGSYNEQFF
J gene: TRBJ2-1; V gene: TRBV27; CDR3 length: 15; CDR3 protein: CASSLSVGTYNEQFF